This T cell receptor (beta chain) is drawn from a study of molecular identifiers for immune sequencing clone quantification. About the research overall: In replicates, the authors split RNA from around 20,000 or 100,000 naive CD8 cells five ways and sequenced four. Findings and limits, study-wide: Clones that had above 20 RNA copies took up over 99% of effector molecules but under 1% in naive cells. Molecules of identical TCR sharing a barcode could underestimate highly expanded clone sizes.

Note on this clonotype: The antigen remains unidentified. A much larger clonotype is one base distant, so this may be a read error.

MiXCR, applied by TCRdb to the PCR reads, yields one record per CDR3 protein. The sample lists under 600,000 distinct CDR3 sequences, around 25% occurring once. Naive CD8 T cells were FACS-sorted by CD8+CD4-CCR7+CD45RA+ markers. The V segment lost 8 bases and the J segment 3 bases; nucleotides outside the gene matches: 11. The CDR3 is 14 amino acids. V usage is TRBV5-3 and J usage is TRBJ2-7, with 7 positions matching TRBD1. TRBV5-3 is classed as an ORF, of uncertain function. The sequence came from a human donor in good health. Some libraries in this study had Jurkat cell RNA spiked in. The sample was naive CD8+ T cells from blood, with Jurkat cell RNA spiked in. The subset here: FACS-sorted CD8+CD4-CCR7+CD45RA+ naive T cells. This CDR3 is CASSMGDRYYEQYF. The DNA for the CDR3 is TGTGCCAGCAGCATGGGGGACAGATACTACGAGCAGTACTTC.